These 13 T cell receptor beta chains were all obtained from the same sample, sequenced in a study of T cells in Graves' hyperthyroidism and ophthalmopathy. RNA transcripts were the template for amplifying TCR beta CDR3 regions. Researchers ran a first-round RT-PCR on the TCR CDR3 using the HTBI primer set. From the multiplex PCR reads, TCRdb called clonotypes with MiXCR, one entry per CDR3 protein. The table lists about 210,000 distinct CDR3 sequences, about a sixth of them singletons. The specimen sequenced was blood. These receptors were obtained from a man aged 50 to 59 with Graves' hyperthyroidism.

Many counts were recorded for this clonotype. The chain employs TRBV24-1 and TRBJ1-1; the D gene is possibly TRBD1 (5 bases). The CDR3 spans 17 residues. V was clipped by 4 bases and J by 4 bases, with 21 bases between them. Germline V CDR1 and CDR2: KGHDR, SFDVKD. The DNA of the CDR3 is TGTGCCACCAGTGACCAGGACATCGGGGACGTTGGCACTGAAGCTTTCTTT. Its translation: CATSDQDIGDVGTEAFF.

The V gene is TRBV18, the J gene TRBJ2-7, with D possibly TRBD2 on 6 matching bases. V was shortened by 6 bases and J by 7 bases, with 16 bases between the two germline ends. Germline lookup yields CDR1 KGHSH and CDR2 LQKENI. This CDR3 is built from 13 residues. CDR3 region: CASSQGTAKEQYF. CDR3 nucleotides: TGTGCCAGCTCGCAAGGGACTGCTAAGGAGCAGTACTTC.

This clonotype was recorded a few times. The V and J genes are TRBV12-3 or TRBV12-4 and TRBJ2-3, with 10 bases that match TRBD2. The trim removed 6 bases at V and 5 bases at J, leaving 8 bases unmatched. The CDR3 is 15 amino acids. CDR3 DNA: TGTGCCAGCAGCCCCCTAGCGGGAGTGGGAGATACGCAGTATTTT. It yields the protein CASSPLAGVGDTQYF.

CDR3 sequence reads: CASSLWGLDNQPQHF. CDR3 nucleotides: TGTGCCAGCAGCTTATGGGGGCTGGACAATCAGCCCCAGCATTTT. This chain uses TRBV7-2 with TRBJ1-5; tentative D call: TRBD1 (6 bases). Per the germline V gene, CDR1 is SGHTA and CDR2 is FQGNSA. Trimming cost V 2 bases and J 3 bases, with 11 bases left between them. The CDR3 runs 15 residues.

The chain recombines TRBV9 with TRBJ1-4; D is possibly TRBD1 (6 bases). Per germline, CDR1 SGDLS and CDR2 YYNGEE. The CDR3 covers 15 residues. V lost 4 bases to trimming and J lost 8 bases, with 18 bases between them. The DNA for the CDR3 is TGTGCCAGCAGCCCAAGCGGGCAGGGGTACGAAAAACTGTTTTTT. It yields the protein CASSPSGQGYEKLFF.

Only a few counts were recorded for this clonotype. Possible read error: a much larger clone is one base away. The genes are TRBV28 and TRBJ2-7; possibly TRBD2 for D (6 bases). Germline-derived CDR1 and CDR2 are MDHEN and SYDVKM. The V and J ends lost 4 bases and 9 bases respectively, with 16 bases between them. The CDR3 loop spans 13 amino acids. The CDR3 loop is CASSSLRGWGQYF. CDR3 nucleotide sequence: TGTGCCAGCAGTTCCCTCCGGGGGTGGGGGCAGTACTTC. Together with reference TRBV28 and TRBJ2-7, the CDR3 gives the full variable domain: DVKVTQSSRYLVKRTGEKVFLECVQDMDHENMFWYRQDPGLGLRLIYFSYDVKMKEKGDIPEGYSVSREKKERFSLILESASTNQTSMYLCASSSLRGWGQYFGPGTRLTVT.

This clonotype was observed a handful of times. The chain is built from TRBV14 and TRBJ2-1; TRBD1 aligns across 10 bases. Per the germline V gene, CDR1 is SGHDN and CDR2 is FVKESK. The trim removed 1 base at V and 2 bases at J, leaving 5 bases unmatched. This CDR3 is built from 17 residues. CDR3 loop: CASSQAGTGVAYNEQFF. The DNA for the CDR3 is TGTGCCAGCAGCCAAGCGGGGACAGGGGTTGCCTACAATGAGCAGTTCTTC.

Ten or more counts support this clonotype. The genes are TRBV11-2 and TRBJ2-6; D uncertain. V lost 3 bases, J lost 1 base, and 4 bases lay in between. CDR3 length: 14 residues. From germline, CDR1 is SGHAT and CDR2 FQNNGV. CDR3 loop: CASSLESGANVLTF. The DNA of the CDR3 is TGTGCCAGCAGCTTGGAGTCTGGGGCCAACGTCCTGACTTTC.

The genes are TRBV19 and TRBJ1-1, with unresolved D. The CDR3 is made up of 14 amino acids. Trimming took 6 bases from V and 2 from J, leaving 13 bases between them. Germline V CDR1 and CDR2: LNHDA, SQIVND (reference sequence). The CDR3, as DNA: TGTGCCAGTAGCCAAGAGATGACTAACACTGAAGCTTTCTTT. It is translated as CASSQEMTNTEAFF.

The chain is built from TRBV5-1 and TRBJ1-5; 7 bases line up with TRBD1. Germline V gene data show CDR1 as SGHRS and CDR2 as YFSETQ. CDR3 length equals 14 residues. V lost 0 bases and J lost 9; bases outside the gene matches: 6. The CDR3 region is CASSLEGADRPQHF. Here the CDR3 DNA reads TGCGCCAGCAGCTTGGAGGGGGCGGATCGGCCCCAGCATTTT.

Comments on this clonotype: With a much larger clone just one base away, this may be a read error. V usage is TRBV15 and J usage is TRBJ1-1, with D possibly TRBD1 on 6 matching bases. CDR1 and CDR2 (germline): LNHNV, YYDKDF (reference sequence). The CDR3 totals 16 residues. Deletions cut 0 bases from V and 7 bases from J, with 18 bases between. The CDR3 region is CATSRELGALQGEAFF. The CDR3 bases are TGTGCCACCAGCAGAGAACTGGGAGCCCTACAGGGTGAAGCTTTCTTT.

V gene TRBV5-1 combines with J gene TRBJ2-5; 12 nucleotides line up with TRBD2. The CDR3 is 17 amino acids. The ends lost 2 bases at V and 2 bases at J; junction bases unmatched: 7. Per the germline V gene, CDR1 is SGHRS and CDR2 is YFSETQ. The CDR3 DNA is TGCGCCAGCAGCTTCGGACTAGCGGGGAATTTTCAAGAGACCCAGTACTTC. It encodes CASSFGLAGNFQETQYF.

The sample holds many counts of this clonotype. The V call is TRBV30, the J call TRBJ1-2; 8 nucleotides line up with TRBD1. Trimming cost V 4 bases and J 4 bases; bases outside gene matches: 8. Germline CDR1 GTSNPN, CDR2 SVGIG (reference sequence). This CDR3 has 14 residues. The CDR3 sequence is CAWTTSGGGYGYTF. Here the CDR3 DNA reads TGTGCCTGGACTACTTCAGGGGGCGGCTATGGCTACACCTTC.